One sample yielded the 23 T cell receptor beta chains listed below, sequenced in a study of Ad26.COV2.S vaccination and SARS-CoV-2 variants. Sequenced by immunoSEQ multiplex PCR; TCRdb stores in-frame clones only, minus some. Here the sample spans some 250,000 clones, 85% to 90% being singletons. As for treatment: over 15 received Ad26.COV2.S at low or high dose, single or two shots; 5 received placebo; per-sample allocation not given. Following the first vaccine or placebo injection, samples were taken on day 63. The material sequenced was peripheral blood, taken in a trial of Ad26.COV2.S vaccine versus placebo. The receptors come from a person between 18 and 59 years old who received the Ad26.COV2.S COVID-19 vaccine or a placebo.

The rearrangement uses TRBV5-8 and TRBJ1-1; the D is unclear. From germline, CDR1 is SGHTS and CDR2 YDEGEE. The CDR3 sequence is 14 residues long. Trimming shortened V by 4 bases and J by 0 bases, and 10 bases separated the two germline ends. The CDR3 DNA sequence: TGTGCCAGCAGCCGCGGGCTCTTGAACACTGAAGCTTTCTTT. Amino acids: CASSRGLLNTEAFF.

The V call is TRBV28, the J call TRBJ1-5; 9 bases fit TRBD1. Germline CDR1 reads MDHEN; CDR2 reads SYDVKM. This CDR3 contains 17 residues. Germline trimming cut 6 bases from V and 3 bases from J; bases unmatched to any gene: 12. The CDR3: CASSYAPGQGYNQPQHF. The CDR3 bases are TGTGCCAGCAGCTATGCTCCGGGACAGGGCTACAATCAGCCCCAGCATTTT.

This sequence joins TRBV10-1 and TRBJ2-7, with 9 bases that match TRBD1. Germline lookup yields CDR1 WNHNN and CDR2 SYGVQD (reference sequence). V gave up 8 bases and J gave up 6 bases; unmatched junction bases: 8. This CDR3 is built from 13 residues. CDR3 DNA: TGCGCCAGCTCAGACGACAGGGGGATCGAGCAGTACTTC. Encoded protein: CASSDDRGIEQYF.

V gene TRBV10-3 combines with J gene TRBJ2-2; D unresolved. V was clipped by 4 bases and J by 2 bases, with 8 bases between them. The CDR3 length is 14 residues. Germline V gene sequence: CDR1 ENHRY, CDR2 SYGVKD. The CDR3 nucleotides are TGTGCCATCAGTGTTGCCTTAAACACCGGGGAGCTGTTTTTT. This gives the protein CAISVALNTGELFF.

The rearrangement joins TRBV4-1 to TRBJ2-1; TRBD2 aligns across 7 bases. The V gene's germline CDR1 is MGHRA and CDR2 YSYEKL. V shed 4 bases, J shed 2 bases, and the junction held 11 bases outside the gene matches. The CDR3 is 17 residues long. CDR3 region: CASSLRLLADTYNEQFF. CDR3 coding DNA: TGCGCCAGCAGCCTGAGACTCCTAGCGGATACCTACAATGAGCAGTTCTTC.

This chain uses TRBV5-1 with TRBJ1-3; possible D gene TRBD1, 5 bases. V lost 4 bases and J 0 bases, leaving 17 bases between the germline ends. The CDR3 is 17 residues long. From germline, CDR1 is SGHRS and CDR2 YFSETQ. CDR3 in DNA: TGCGCCAGCAGCGCCGCCGGGACTCCGGTCTCTGGAAACACCATATATTTT. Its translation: CASSAAGTPVSGNTIYF.

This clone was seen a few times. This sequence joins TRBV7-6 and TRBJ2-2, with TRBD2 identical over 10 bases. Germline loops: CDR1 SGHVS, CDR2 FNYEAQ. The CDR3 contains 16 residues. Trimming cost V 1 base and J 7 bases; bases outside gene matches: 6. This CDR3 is CASSLVLAGVRGELFF. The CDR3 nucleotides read TGTGCCAGCAGCTTAGTCCTAGCGGGGGTGCGCGGGGAGCTGTTTTTT.

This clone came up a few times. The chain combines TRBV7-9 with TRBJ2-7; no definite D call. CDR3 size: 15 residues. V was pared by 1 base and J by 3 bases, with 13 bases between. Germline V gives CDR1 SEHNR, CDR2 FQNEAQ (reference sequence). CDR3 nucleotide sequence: TGTGCCAGCAGCTTAGATGGAAGTGAACGCTACGAGCAGTACTTC. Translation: CASSLDGSERYEQYF.

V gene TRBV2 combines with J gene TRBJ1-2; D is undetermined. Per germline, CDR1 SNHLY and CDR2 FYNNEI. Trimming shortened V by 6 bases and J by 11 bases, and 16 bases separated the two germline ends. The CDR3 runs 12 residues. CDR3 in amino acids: CASSLTRVQYTF. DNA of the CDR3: TGTGCCAGCAGCTTGACCCGGGTCCAGTACACCTTC.

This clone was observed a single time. The CDR3 sequence is CAIESPRGGTDTQYF. The DNA for the CDR3 is TGTGCCATCGAATCCCCGCGGGGGGGCACAGATACGCAGTATTTT. The chain links TRBV2 to TRBJ2-3; TRBD2 matches 8 bases. The germline V gene has CDR1 SNHLY and CDR2 FYNNEI. Losses at the gene ends were 10 bases for V and 1 base for J; bases not matched to a gene: 10. The CDR3 is 15 residues long.

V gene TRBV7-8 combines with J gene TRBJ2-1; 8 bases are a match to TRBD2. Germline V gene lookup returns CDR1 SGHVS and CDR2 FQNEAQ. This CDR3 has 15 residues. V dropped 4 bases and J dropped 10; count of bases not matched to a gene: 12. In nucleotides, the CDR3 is TGTGCCAGCAGCTCCCGAGCGGGAGCTAGAGAGGAGCAGTTCTTC. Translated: CASSSRAGAREEQFF.

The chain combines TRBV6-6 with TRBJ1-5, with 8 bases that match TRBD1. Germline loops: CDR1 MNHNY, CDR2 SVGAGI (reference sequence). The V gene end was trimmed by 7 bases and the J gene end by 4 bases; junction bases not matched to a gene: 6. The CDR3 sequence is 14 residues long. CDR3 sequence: CASTRTGNNQPQHF. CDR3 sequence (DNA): TGTGCCAGCACCAGGACAGGGAATAATCAGCCCCAGCATTTT.

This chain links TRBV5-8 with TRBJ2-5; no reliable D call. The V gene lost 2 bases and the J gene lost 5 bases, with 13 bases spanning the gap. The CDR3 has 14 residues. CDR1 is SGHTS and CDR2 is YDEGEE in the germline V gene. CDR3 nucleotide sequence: TGTGCCAGCAGCTTCATACCGGGTGGGGAGACCCAGTACTTC. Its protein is CASSFIPGGETQYF.

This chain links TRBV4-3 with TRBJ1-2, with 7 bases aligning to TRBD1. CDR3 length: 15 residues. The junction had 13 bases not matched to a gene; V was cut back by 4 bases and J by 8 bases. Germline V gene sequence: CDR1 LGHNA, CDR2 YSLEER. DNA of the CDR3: TGCGCCAGCAGCCTCAGCCGGACAGGACCTTCGGGCTACACCTTC. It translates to CASSLSRTGPSGYTF.

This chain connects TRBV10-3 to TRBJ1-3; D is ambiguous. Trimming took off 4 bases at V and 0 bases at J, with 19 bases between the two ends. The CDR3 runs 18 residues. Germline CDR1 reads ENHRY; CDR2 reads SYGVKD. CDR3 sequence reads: CAISGTHPRRNSGNTIYF. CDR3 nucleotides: TGTGCCATCAGTGGCACACACCCTCGACGGAACTCTGGAAACACCATATATTTT.

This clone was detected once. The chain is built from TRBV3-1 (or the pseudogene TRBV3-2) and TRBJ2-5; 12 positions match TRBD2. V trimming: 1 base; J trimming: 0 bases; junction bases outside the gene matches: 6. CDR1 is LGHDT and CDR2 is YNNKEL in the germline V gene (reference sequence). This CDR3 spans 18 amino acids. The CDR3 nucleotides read TGTGCCAGCAGCCAAGGGACTAGCGGGGCCTCGTACCAAGAGACCCAGTACTTC. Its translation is CASSQGTSGASYQETQYF.

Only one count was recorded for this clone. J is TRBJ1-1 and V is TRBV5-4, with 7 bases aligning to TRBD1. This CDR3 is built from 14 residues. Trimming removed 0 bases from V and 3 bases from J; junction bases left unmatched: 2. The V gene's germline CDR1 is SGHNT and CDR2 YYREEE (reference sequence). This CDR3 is CASSLEGAHTEAFF. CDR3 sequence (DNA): TGTGCCAGCAGCTTGGAGGGGGCGCACACTGAAGCTTTCTTT.

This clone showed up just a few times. The CDR3 coding sequence is TGTGCCAGCAGGCTGGGACGGGGAAATCAGCCCCAGCATTTT. This codes for CASRLGRGNQPQHF. This rearrangement joins TRBV5-8 to TRBJ1-5; the D gene is possibly TRBD1 (5 bases). The germline V gene encodes CDR1 SGHTS and CDR2 YDEGEE. The CDR3 contains 14 residues. Trimming took 5 bases from V and 4 from J, leaving 13 bases between them.

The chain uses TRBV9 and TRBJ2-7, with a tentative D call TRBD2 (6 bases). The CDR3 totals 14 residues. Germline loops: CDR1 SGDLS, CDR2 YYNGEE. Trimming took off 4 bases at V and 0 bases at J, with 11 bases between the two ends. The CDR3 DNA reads TGTGCCAGCAGCTCGGGCGGGGCCTCCTACGAGCAGTACTTC. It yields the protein CASSSGGASYEQYF. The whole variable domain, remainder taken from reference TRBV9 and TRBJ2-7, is DSGVTQTPKHLITATGQRVTLRCSPRSGDLSVYWYQQSLDQGLQFLIQYYNGEERAKGNILERFSAQQFPDLHSELNLSSLELGDSALYFCASSSGGASYEQYFGPGTRLTVT.

The CDR3 region is CASRPAGREQFF. The CDR3 DNA reads as TGTGCAAGTCGCCCCGCTGGTAGAGAACAGTTCTTC. The chain joins TRBV12-2 to TRBJ2-1; the table names TRBD2, a call not compared with the DNA. TRBV12-2 is given as a pseudogene. This CDR3 is built from 12 residues.

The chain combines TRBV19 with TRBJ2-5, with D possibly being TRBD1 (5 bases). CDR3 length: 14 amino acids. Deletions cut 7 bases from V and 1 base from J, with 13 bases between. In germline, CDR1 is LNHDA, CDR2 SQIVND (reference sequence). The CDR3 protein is CASTNDSSQETQYF. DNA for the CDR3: TGTGCCAGTACCAATGACAGTTCCCAAGAGACCCAGTACTTC.

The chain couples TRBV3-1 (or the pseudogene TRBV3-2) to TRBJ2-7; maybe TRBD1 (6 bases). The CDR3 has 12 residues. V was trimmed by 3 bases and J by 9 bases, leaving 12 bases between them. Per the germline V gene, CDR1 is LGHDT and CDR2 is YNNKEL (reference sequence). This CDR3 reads CASSQKQGRQYF. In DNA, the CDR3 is TGTGCCAGCAGCCAGAAACAGGGCAGGCAGTACTTC.

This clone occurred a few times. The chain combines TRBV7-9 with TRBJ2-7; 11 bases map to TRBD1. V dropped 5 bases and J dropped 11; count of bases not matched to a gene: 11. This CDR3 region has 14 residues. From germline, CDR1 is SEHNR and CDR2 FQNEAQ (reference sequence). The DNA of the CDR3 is TGTGCCAGCAGCCCCGGACAGGGGGCTAAAATGGAGTACTTC. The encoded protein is CASSPGQGAKMEYF.